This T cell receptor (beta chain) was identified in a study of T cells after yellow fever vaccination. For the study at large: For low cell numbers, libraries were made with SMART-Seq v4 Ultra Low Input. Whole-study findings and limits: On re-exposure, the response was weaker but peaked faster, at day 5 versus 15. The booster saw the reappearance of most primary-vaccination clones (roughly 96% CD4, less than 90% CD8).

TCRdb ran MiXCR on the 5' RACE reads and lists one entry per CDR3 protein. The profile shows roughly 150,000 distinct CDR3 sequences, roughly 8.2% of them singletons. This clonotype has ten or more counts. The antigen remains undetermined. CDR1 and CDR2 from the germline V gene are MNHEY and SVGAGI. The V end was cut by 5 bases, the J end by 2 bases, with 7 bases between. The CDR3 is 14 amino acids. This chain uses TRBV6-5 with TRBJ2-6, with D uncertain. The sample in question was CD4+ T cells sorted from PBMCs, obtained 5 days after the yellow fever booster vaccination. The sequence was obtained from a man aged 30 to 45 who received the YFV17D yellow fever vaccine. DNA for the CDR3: TGTGCCAGCAGTCGGAGTGCTGGGGCCAACGTCCTGACTTTC. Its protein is CASSRSAGANVLTF.